The 8 T cell receptor beta chains reported below all come from one sample, sequenced in a study of blood T cell repertoires in COVID-19. Sequencing was performed with immunoSEQ multiplex PCR; in TCRdb, only in-frame clones are kept and a portion is missing. The sample shows around 93,000 clones, about four fifths of them seen only once. Specimen: peripheral blood. The source is a woman aged 80 or over with acute or convalescent COVID-19.

In this sample, this clone turned up once. This chain joins TRBV28 and TRBJ1-6, with a possible D match to TRBD1 (6 bases). The CDR3 spans 14 residues. Germline values: CDR1 MDHEN, CDR2 SYDVKM. Trimming left V 6 bases short and J 11 bases short, with 17 bases between. The DNA for the CDR3 is TGTGCCAGCAGGTCGGAGGGGGGGATGGCACCCCTCCACTTT. Translation: CASRSEGGMAPLHF.

The gene calls are TRBV28 and TRBJ1-2; TRBD1 agrees at 7 bases. Germline-derived CDR1 and CDR2 are MDHEN and SYDVKM. After removal of 3 bases from V and 4 bases from J, the junction contained 8 bases not matched to a gene. The CDR3 is 15 amino acids. Here the CDR3 DNA reads TGTGCCAGCAGTTTGCCCGGGACAGCAACCTATGGCTACACCTTC. Protein sequence: CASSLPGTATYGYTF.

This clone has only a few counts. The genes are TRBV28 and TRBJ2-7, with a tentative D call TRBD1 (6 bases). The CDR3 length is 17 residues. V gave up 2 bases and J gave up 2 bases, with 19 bases separating them. Germline V gene data show CDR1 as MDHEN and CDR2 as SYDVKM. This CDR3 is CASSLVFGAGTTYEQYF. CDR3 DNA: TGTGCCAGCAGTTTAGTCTTCGGAGCCGGGACAACCTACGAGCAGTACTTC.

This rearrangement joins TRBV4-1 to TRBJ2-1, with 12 bases aligning to TRBD2. This CDR3 spans 16 amino acids. The germline gives CDR1 MGHRA, CDR2 YSYEKL. The ends lost 4 bases at V and 9 bases at J; junction bases unmatched: 10. This CDR3 is CASSLRVTSGGSEQFF. CDR3 nucleotides: TGCGCCAGCAGCCTTAGGGTTACTAGCGGGGGGAGTGAGCAGTTCTTC.

The chain carries TRBV7-2 and TRBJ1-1; TRBD1 agrees at 7 bases. Germline CDR1 and CDR2: SGHTA and FQGNSA. The V segment lost 4 bases and the J segment 6 bases; nucleotides outside the gene matches: 5. The CDR3 runs 13 residues. The CDR3 loop is CASSSDRVAEAFF. CDR3 nucleotides: TGTGCCAGCAGCTCCGACAGGGTAGCTGAAGCTTTCTTT.

The V call is TRBV11-2, the J call TRBJ1-2; the match to TRBD1 covers 9 bases. Germline CDR1 and CDR2: SGHAT and FQNNGV. The CDR3 has 14 amino acids. J lost 9 bases, V lost 3 bases, and 8 bases had no gene match. For the CDR3, the DNA is TGTGCCAGCAGCTTCGGGACAGGGAGCGATCGCTACACCTTC. The encoded protein is CASSFGTGSDRYTF.

This clone occurred a few times. This sequence joins TRBV18 and TRBJ2-7, with 8 bases that match TRBD1. The CDR3 has 17 residues. The J segment lost 0 bases and the V segment lost 3 bases, leaving 10 bases of the junction unmatched. Germline values: CDR1 KGHSH, CDR2 LQKENI. The chain's CDR3 is CASSPYATGALSYEQYF. The CDR3 coding sequence is TGTGCCAGCTCACCCTATGCGACAGGGGCCCTCTCCTACGAGCAGTACTTC.

In its sample, this clone was seen a few times. The chain couples TRBV7-2 to TRBJ2-7, with 10 bases that match TRBD1. Trimming cost V 2 bases and J 0 bases; bases outside gene matches: 4. The CDR3 extends over 16 amino acids. Germline lookup yields CDR1 SGHTA and CDR2 FQGNSA. The CDR3 region is CASSLNGQGGSYEQYF. The CDR3 nucleotides read TGTGCCAGCAGCTTAAATGGACAGGGGGGCTCCTACGAGCAGTACTTC.